This entry lists 16 T cell receptor beta chains sequenced from one sample in a study of cytomegalovirus exposure and HLA in healthy donors (dated by TCRdb to 2015 to 2018). Receptors were amplified or captured by the immunoSEQ multiplex PCR assay. The multiplex PCR relied on a mix of 60 forward primers for TCR Vbeta segments and 13 reverse primers for TCR Jbeta segments. TCRdb provides this immuneACCESS table in a form limited to in-frame rearrangements. Some clones are lacking; in checked studies, under half of them reflect an unresolved V gene, and why the rest are absent is not known. The sample profile shows about 160,000 clones; 81% of them were found once. The ten biggest clones cover approximately 2.1% of the sample. The material sequenced was PBMCs. Every receptor here comes from a woman aged 18-35 years in good health and CMV-seronegative.

The rearrangement joins TRBV28 to TRBJ1-1; possible D gene TRBD1, 5 bases. The germline V and J ends were trimmed by 3 bases and 4 bases, with 12 bases remaining between them. CDR1 MDHEN and CDR2 SYDVKM come from the germline V gene. This CDR3 spans 14 amino acids. In DNA, the CDR3 is TGTGCCAGCAGTTTTGGCAGGGTGAGCACTGAAGCTTTCTTT. Translation gives CASSFGRVSTEAFF.

This rearrangement joins TRBV28 to TRBJ1-1, with D maybe TRBD1 (6 bases). V was clipped by 2 bases and J by 5 bases, with 9 bases between them. This CDR3 has 13 residues. Per germline, CDR1 MDHEN and CDR2 SYDVKM. DNA of the CDR3: TGTGCCAGCAGTTTACCAGGGGAGACTGAAGCTTTCTTT. The encoded protein is CASSLPGETEAFF.

The chain is built from TRBV15 and TRBJ1-5; the D is unclear. V lost 0 bases to trimming and J lost 7 bases, with 13 bases between them. This CDR3 region has 15 residues. CDR1 and CDR2 from the germline V gene are LNHNV and YYDKDF (reference sequence). The CDR3 DNA is TGTGCCACCAGCAGAGAACCTGGAGGGTACCAGCCCCAGCATTTT. This codes for CATSREPGGYQPQHF.

The chain carries TRBV5-1 and TRBJ2-7; 10 nucleotides line up with TRBD2. Germline trimming cut 4 bases from V and 6 bases from J; bases unmatched to any gene: 10. This CDR3 has 15 amino acids. Germline-derived CDR1 and CDR2 are SGHRS and YFSETQ. The CDR3, as DNA: TGCGCCAGCAGCCAGGGGCCTAGCGGGAGAACCGAGCAGTACTTC. Translation: CASSQGPSGRTEQYF.

The rearrangement joins TRBV19 to TRBJ2-1, with D possibly being TRBD2 (5 bases). This CDR3 is 15 amino acids long. V gave up 5 bases and J gave up 0 bases, with 11 bases separating them. The germline CDR1 and CDR2 sequences are LNHDA and SQIVND (reference sequence). CDR3 nucleotides: TGTGCCAGTAGTTATACGGGATACTCCTACAATGAGCAGTTCTTC. Encoded protein: CASSYTGYSYNEQFF.

CDR3 sequence reads: CATSRGRGANTGELFF. The CDR3 coding sequence is TGTGCCACCAGCAGAGGCAGGGGAGCAAACACCGGGGAGCTGTTTTTT. The rearrangement uses TRBV15 and TRBJ2-2; weak D call: TRBD1 (6 bases). V lost 1 base and J 2 bases, leaving 11 bases between the germline ends. The CDR3 length is 16 residues. Germline-derived CDR1 and CDR2 are LNHNV and YYDKDF (reference sequence).

This clone was seen a handful of times. The chain is built from TRBV5-4 and TRBJ1-1, with D perhaps matching TRBD1 (5 bases). The germline V and J ends were trimmed by 4 bases and 3 bases, with 19 bases remaining between them. The length of the CDR3 is 16 residues. Per the germline V gene, CDR1 is SGHNT and CDR2 is YYREEE (reference sequence). CDR3 loop: CASSPWGEQRDTEAFF. In nucleotides, the CDR3 is TGTGCCAGCAGCCCCTGGGGGGAGCAAAGGGACACTGAAGCTTTCTTT.

The genes are TRBV4-1 and TRBJ2-5, with 9 bases aligning to TRBD1. The assigned J gene may be wrong: the sequence end matches TRBJ2-7 better. The CDR3 totals 16 residues. Germline values: CDR1 MGHRA, CDR2 YSYEKL. The CDR3 DNA is TGCGCCAGCAGCCACGGGCCCGGGACAGGGTCCTACGAGCAGTACTTC. Protein product: CASSHGPGTGSYEQYF.

The chain links TRBV7-9 to TRBJ2-3; no firm D call. This CDR3 has 16 residues. Between the trimmed V and J ends, which lost 5 bases and 4 bases, there was a span of 19 bases. The germline gives CDR1 SEHNR, CDR2 FQNEAQ (reference sequence). Here the CDR3 DNA reads TGTGCCAGCAGCCCTCCGGTCCGCTCCTCCCCAGATACGCAGTATTTT. The encoded protein is CASSPPVRSSPDTQYF.

The genes are TRBV11-2 and TRBJ2-7, with D possibly being TRBD1 (5 bases). Per germline, CDR1 SGHAT and CDR2 FQNNGV. This CDR3 contains 14 residues. The V and J ends lost 1 base and 3 bases respectively, with 10 bases between them. CDR3 region: CASSLAVGDYEQYF. The CDR3, as DNA: TGTGCCAGCAGCTTAGCAGTAGGGGACTACGAGCAGTACTTC.

V usage is TRBV4-1 and J usage is TRBJ2-7; 10 bases line up with TRBD1. Germline V lookup: CDR1 MGHRA, CDR2 YSYEKL. This CDR3 spans 17 amino acids. The V segment lost 0 bases and the J segment 6 bases; nucleotides outside the gene matches: 11. The CDR3 region is CASSQDSGWDRGPEQYF. The CDR3 DNA reads TGCGCCAGCAGCCAAGATTCCGGATGGGACAGGGGACCCGAGCAGTACTTC.

The rearrangement links TRBV30 to TRBJ1-3; the D is unclear. Trimming took 0 bases from V and 8 from J, leaving 11 bases between them. There are 13 residues in the CDR3. CDR1 is GTSNPN, CDR2 SVGIG, per germline (reference sequence). The chain's CDR3 is CAWSVRGGDTIYF. The CDR3 bases are TGTGCCTGGAGTGTTCGGGGAGGAGACACCATATATTTT.

This clone showed up just once. The chain recombines TRBV30 with TRBJ2-2, with no clear D. The CDR3 is 14 residues long. Trimming left V 0 bases short and J 3 bases short, with 8 bases between. Germline V lookup: CDR1 GTSNPN, CDR2 SVGIG (reference sequence). The DNA for the CDR3 is TGTGCCTGGAGTGTATACCAGTACACCGGGGAGCTGTTTTTT. Amino acids: CAWSVYQYTGELFF.

V usage is TRBV18 and J usage is TRBJ1-2; D is perhaps TRBD1 (6 bases). This CDR3 has 16 residues. The germline V gene has CDR1 KGHSH and CDR2 LQKENI. Trimming took 3 bases from V and 2 from J, leaving 16 bases between them. DNA of the CDR3: TGTGCCAGCTCACCCGTGGCGGGGGCCGGGAACTATGGCTACACCTTC. It yields the protein CASSPVAGAGNYGYTF.

This rearrangement joins TRBV4-2 to TRBJ1-2, with D possibly TRBD1 on 6 matching bases. The germline V gene encodes CDR1 LGHNA and CDR2 YNFKEQ. V lost 4 bases and J 1 base, leaving 10 bases between the germline ends. CDR3 length: 14 amino acids. The CDR3 coding sequence is TGTGCCAGCAGCCTAGGGGGGGATAACTATGGCTACACCTTC. Translation gives CASSLGGDNYGYTF.

V and J are TRBV19 and TRBJ2-7, with a weak D call TRBD2 (6 bases). Between the trimmed V and J ends, which lost 5 bases and 1 base, there was a span of 9 bases. CDR1 and CDR2 from the germline V gene are LNHDA and SQIVND (reference sequence). This CDR3 comprises 13 residues. DNA of the CDR3: TGTGCCAGTAGTTTCGGGGGTTCCTACGAGCAGTACTTC. Its translation: CASSFGGSYEQYF.